These 9 T cell receptor beta chains came from one sample sequenced in a study of glioma-infiltrating T cells. Using RNA template, CDR3s of TCR alpha and beta were amplified with iRepertoire arm-PCR. TCRdb reanalysed the multiplex PCR reads using MiXCR and keeps one entry per CDR3 protein. The sample yields 16,000 or so distinct CDR3 sequences, roughly 60% seen once. The source material was glioma tissue, nonneoplastic brain tissue, or PBMCs (not recorded which). These receptors all stem from a human donor with low-grade glioma or glioblastoma, undergoing nonglioma brain surgery, or in good health (not recorded which).

This clonotype was seen repeatedly, ten times or more. The chain uses TRBV20-1 and TRBJ2-2, with TRBD2 identical over 10 bases. The germline V gene encodes CDR1 DFQATT and CDR2 SNEGSKA (reference sequence). Losses at the gene ends were 0 bases for V and 4 bases for J; bases not matched to a gene: 8. The CDR3 sequence is 17 residues long. The CDR3, as DNA: TGCAGTGCTAGAGATTGGACGGCTAGCGGGAGCACCGGGGAGCTGTTTTTT. Its translation: CSARDWTASGSTGELFF.

The chain employs TRBV6-1 and TRBJ2-7, with D possibly matching TRBD1 (6 bases). Trimming stripped 6 bases from V and 3 bases from J, with 9 bases between. Per the germline V gene, CDR1 is MNHNS and CDR2 is SASEGT. The CDR3 has 12 residues. The CDR3 DNA is TGTGCCAGCAGGACGGACAGCTACGAGCAGTACTTC. This gives the protein CASRTDSYEQYF.

This clonotype was seen at least ten times. This chain links TRBV7-2 with TRBJ1-1, with D maybe TRBD1 (5 bases). The CDR3 has 16 residues. Per the germline V gene, CDR1 is SGHTA and CDR2 is FQGNSA. V was clipped by 2 bases and J by 1 base, with 14 bases between them. The CDR3 nucleotides are TGTGCCAGCAGCTTATCCCTAGGGACTCGGAACACTGAAGCTTTCTTT. It yields the protein CASSLSLGTRNTEAFF.

This clonotype was recorded at least ten times. The chain combines TRBV18 with TRBJ2-7; D unresolved. Per germline, CDR1 KGHSH and CDR2 LQKENI. Trimming cost V 3 bases and J 1 base, with 7 bases left between them. The CDR3 runs to 13 residues. The CDR3 DNA reads as TGTGCCAGCTCACCGACTGGTTCCTACGAGCAGTACTTC. This sequence encodes CASSPTGSYEQYF. The entire variable domain, with the rest obtained from reference TRBV18 and TRBJ2-7, is as follows: NAGVMQNPRHLVRRRGQEARLRCSPMKGHSHVYWYRQLPEEGLKFMVYLQKENIIDESGMPKERFSAEFPKEGPSILRIQQVVRGDSAAYFCASSPTGSYEQYFGPGTRLTVT.

There are many counts of this clonotype. The chain uses TRBV10-3 and TRBJ2-3; 8 nucleotides agree with TRBD1. Losses at the gene ends were 5 bases for V and 6 bases for J; bases not matched to a gene: 7. Germline V gene lookup returns CDR1 ENHRY and CDR2 SYGVKD. This CDR3 spans 14 amino acids. This CDR3 is CAISSDRVGDTQYF. The CDR3 coding sequence is TGTGCCATCAGTTCGGACAGGGTAGGGGATACGCAGTATTTT.

A few counts support this clonotype. The chain recombines TRBV4-1 with TRBJ2-3; 7 bases are shared with TRBD2. Losses at the gene ends were 0 bases for V and 1 base for J; bases not matched to a gene: 10. Germline CDR1 and CDR2: MGHRA and YSYEKL. The CDR3 length is 18 residues. The CDR3 is CASSQEAMWGGGTDTQYF. The CDR3 coding sequence is TGCGCCAGCAGCCAAGAAGCCATGTGGGGGGGGGGCACAGATACGCAGTATTTT.

The CDR3 DNA sequence: TGTGCCAGCAGAACATTAACCAGGGAGCAGTACTTC. As protein: CASRTLTREQYF. V usage is TRBV28 and J usage is TRBJ2-7; no clear D gene. Germline CDR1 reads MDHEN; CDR2 reads SYDVKM. The CDR3 extends over 12 amino acids. V was cut by 6 bases and J by 7 bases, with 13 bases left in between.

The V call is TRBV6-1, the J call TRBJ1-1, with D unclear. Germline V gene data show CDR1 as MNHNS and CDR2 as SASEGT. V lost 5 bases, J lost 3 bases, and 16 bases lay in between. CDR3 length: 15 amino acids. This chain's CDR3 is CASSSLWTWDTEAFF. The CDR3 bases are TGTGCCAGCAGTTCTCTTTGGACTTGGGACACTGAAGCTTTCTTT.

The chain employs TRBV12-3 or TRBV12-4 and TRBJ2-1, with 7 bases matching TRBD1. This CDR3 has 12 amino acids. Trimming at V came to 11 bases and at J to 1 base, leaving 2 bases not matched to a gene. CDR3 region: CASTGSYNEQFF. The CDR3 coding sequence is TGTGCCTCGACAGGGTCCTACAATGAGCAGTTCTTC.